This TCR beta chain was captured by sequencing in a study of blood T cell repertoires in COVID-19. About the study: Acute and convalescent COVID-19 samples came from the United States, Italy and Spain.

Per the study methods: Amplification of reference gene primers was used by the study to estimate nucleated cell counts. Only in-frame clones appear in the TCRdb table, and some are missing; sequencing was by immunoSEQ multiplex PCR. The D gene and trimming were derived from the DNA, and the V and J assignments and clone size from that table. Of around 220,000 clones in the sample, approximately 79% were seen once. The germline CDR1 and CDR2 sequences are SEHNR and FQNEAQ (reference sequence). The length of the CDR3 is 14 residues. Trimming left V 4 bases short and J 7 bases short, with 13 bases between.

V and J are TRBV7-9 and TRBJ1-4, with D hard to call. Sequencing used peripheral blood. This receptor was identified in a woman in her forties with active or convalescent COVID-19. This chain's CDR3 is CASSSEGFGEKLFF. The CDR3 nucleotides are TGTGCCAGCAGCTCAGAGGGATTTGGTGAAAAACTGTTTTTT.